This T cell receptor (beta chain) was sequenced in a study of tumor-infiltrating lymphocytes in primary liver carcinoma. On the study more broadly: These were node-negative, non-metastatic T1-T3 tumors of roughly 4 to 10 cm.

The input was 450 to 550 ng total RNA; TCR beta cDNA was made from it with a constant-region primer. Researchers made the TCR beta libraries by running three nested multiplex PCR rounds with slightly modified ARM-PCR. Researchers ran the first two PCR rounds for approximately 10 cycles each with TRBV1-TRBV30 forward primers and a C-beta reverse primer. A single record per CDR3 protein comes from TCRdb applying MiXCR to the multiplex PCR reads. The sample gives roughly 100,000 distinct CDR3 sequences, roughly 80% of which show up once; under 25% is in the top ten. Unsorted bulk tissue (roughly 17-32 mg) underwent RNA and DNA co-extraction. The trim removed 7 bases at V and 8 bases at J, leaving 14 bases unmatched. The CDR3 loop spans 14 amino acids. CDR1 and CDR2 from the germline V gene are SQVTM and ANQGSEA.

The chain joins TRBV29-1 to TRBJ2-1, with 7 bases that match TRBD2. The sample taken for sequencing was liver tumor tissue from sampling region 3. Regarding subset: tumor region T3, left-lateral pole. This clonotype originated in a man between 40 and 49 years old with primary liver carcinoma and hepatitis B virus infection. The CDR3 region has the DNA TGCAGCGGGCAAGGACTAGGGGAAGTAGATGAGCAGTTCTTC. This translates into CSGQGLGEVDEQFF.